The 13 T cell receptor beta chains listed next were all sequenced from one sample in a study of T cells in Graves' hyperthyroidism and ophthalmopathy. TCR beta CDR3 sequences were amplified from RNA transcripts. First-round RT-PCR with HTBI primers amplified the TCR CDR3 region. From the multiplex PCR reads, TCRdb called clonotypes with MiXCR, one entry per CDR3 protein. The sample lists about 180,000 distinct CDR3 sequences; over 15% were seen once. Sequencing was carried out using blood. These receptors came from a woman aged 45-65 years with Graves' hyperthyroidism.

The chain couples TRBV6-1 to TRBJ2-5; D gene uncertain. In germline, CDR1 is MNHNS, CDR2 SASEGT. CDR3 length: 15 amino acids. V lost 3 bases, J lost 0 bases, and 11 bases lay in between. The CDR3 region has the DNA TGTGCCAGCAGTGACCTACAGTGGTACCAAGAGACCCAGTACTTC. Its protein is CASSDLQWYQETQYF.

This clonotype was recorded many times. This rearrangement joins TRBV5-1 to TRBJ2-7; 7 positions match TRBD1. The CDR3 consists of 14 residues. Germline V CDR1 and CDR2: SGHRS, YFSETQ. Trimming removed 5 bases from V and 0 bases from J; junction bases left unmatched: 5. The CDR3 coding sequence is TGCGCCAGCAGACTGGGACAGATCTCCTACGAGCAGTACTTC. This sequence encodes CASRLGQISYEQYF.

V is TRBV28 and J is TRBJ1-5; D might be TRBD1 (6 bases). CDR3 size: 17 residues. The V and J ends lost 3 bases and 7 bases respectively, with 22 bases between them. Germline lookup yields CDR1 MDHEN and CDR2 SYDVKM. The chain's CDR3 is CASSFSFFRRGGQPQHF. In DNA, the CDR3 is TGTGCCAGCAGTTTCTCTTTTTTTAGGAGAGGGGGACAGCCCCAGCATTTT.

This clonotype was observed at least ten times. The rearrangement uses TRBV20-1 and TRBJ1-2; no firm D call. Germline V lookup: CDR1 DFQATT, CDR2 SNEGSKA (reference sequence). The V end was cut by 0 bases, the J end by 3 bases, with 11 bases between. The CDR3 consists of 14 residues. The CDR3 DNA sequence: TGCAGTGCTAGAGAGGGCCGAGGGCACTATGGCTACACCTTC. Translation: CSAREGRGHYGYTF.

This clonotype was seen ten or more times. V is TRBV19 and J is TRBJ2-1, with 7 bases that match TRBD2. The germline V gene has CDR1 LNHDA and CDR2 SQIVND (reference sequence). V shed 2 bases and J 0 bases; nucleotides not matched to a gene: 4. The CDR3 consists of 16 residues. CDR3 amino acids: CASSIPGGSSYNEQFF. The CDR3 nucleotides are TGTGCCAGTAGTATACCCGGGGGGAGCTCCTACAATGAGCAGTTCTTC.

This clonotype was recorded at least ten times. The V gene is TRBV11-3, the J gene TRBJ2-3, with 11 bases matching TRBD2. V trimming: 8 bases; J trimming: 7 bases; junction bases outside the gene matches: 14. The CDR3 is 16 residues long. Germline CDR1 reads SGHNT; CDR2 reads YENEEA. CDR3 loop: CASSGSWLAGGNTQYF. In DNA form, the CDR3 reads TGTGCCAGCTCCGGTTCGTGGCTAGCGGGGGGAAATACGCAGTATTTT.

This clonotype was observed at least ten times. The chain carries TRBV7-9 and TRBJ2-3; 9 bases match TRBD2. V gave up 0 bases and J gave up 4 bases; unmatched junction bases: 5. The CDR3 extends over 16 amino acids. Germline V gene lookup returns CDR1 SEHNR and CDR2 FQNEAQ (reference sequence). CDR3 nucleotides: TGTGCCAGCAGCTTAGCGGGACTAGCTGGGGCAGATACGCAGTATTTT. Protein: CASSLAGLAGADTQYF. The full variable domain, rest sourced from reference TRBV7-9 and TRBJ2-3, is DTGVSQNPRHKITKRGQNVTFRCDPISEHNRLYWYRQTLGQGPEFLTYFQNEAQLEKSRLLSDRFSAERPKGSFSTLEIQRTEQGDSAMYLCASSLAGLAGADTQYFGPGTRLTVL.

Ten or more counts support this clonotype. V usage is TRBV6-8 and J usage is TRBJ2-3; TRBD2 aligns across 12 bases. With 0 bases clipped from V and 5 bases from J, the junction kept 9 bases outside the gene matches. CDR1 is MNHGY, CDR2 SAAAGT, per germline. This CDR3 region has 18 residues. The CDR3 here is CASSYSSPSGGAGDTQYF. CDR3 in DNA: TGTGCCAGCAGTTACTCGAGTCCTAGCGGGGGGGCGGGAGATACGCAGTATTTT.

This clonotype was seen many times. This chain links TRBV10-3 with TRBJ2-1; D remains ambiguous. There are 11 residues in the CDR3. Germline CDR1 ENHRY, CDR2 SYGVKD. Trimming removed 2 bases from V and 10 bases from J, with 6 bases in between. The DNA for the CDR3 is TGTGCCATCAGTGAGAGAGTAGAGCAGTTCTTC. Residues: CAISERVEQFF.

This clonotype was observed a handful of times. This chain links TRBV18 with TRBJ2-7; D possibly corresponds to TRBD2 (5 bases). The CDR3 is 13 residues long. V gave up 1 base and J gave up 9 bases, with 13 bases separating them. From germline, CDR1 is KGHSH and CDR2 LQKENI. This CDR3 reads CASSPLDLAGQYF. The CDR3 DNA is TGTGCCAGCTCACCACTGGACTTGGCGGGGCAGTACTTC.

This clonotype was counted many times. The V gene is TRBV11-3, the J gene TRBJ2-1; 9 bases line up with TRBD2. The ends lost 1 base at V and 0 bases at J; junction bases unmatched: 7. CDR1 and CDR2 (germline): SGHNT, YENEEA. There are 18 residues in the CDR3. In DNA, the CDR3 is TGTGCCAGCAGCTTAGCCGGGACTAGCTCTAGCTCCTACAATGAGCAGTTCTTC. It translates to CASSLAGTSSSSYNEQFF.

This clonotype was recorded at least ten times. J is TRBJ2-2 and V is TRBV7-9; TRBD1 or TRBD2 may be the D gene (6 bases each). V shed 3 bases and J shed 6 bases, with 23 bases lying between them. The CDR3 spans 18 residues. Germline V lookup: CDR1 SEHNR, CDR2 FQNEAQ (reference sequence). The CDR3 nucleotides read TGTGCCAGCAGCTTGTCAGGGGAGGTGGTCGACAAGGCCGGGGAGCTGTTTTTT. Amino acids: CASSLSGEVVDKAGELFF.

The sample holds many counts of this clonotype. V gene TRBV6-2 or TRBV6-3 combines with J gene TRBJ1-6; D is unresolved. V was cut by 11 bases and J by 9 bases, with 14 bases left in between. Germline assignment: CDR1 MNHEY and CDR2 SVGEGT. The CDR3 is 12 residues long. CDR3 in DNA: TGTGCCTCCCGAGGGAACAGTTCACCCCTCCACTTT. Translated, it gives CASRGNSSPLHF.